This T cell receptor beta chain is from a study of glioma-infiltrating T cells after dendritic cell vaccination. Time point noted: after dendritic cell vaccination, including at tumor progression/relapse. Study-level points and caveats: Estimated pretreatment TIL content predicted outcome after dendritic cell vaccination.

V lost 9 bases and J 0 bases, leaving 20 bases between the germline ends. The CDR3 length is 16 residues. Germline assignment: CDR1 WNHNN and CDR2 SYGVQD (reference sequence). Of note for this clone: Its antigen remains unidentified.

Libraries were prepared by immunoSEQ multiplex PCR; TCRdb keeps only in-frame clonotypes and omits some of them. The table lists roughly 100,000 clones, roughly 90% of them singletons. This clonotype was obtained from a human donor with glioblastoma. The V and J genes are TRBV10-1 and TRBJ1-2; possible D gene TRBD1, 6 bases. The sample was blood, taken after dendritic cell vaccination. The CDR3 DNA reads TGCGCCAGACGGCCCCGACCGCGGACAGCTAACTATGGCTACACCTTC. It translates to CARRPRPRTANYGYTF.